The 19 T cell receptor beta chains below were found in one sample sequenced in a study of cytomegalovirus exposure and HLA in healthy donors. Use of 60 Vbeta and 13 Jbeta primers characterized the PCR. Libraries were prepared by immunoSEQ multiplex PCR; TCRdb keeps only in-frame clonotypes and omits some of them. This table has 100,000 to 120,000 clones, 65% to 80% appearing once. Material: PBMCs. Source of these receptors: a woman aged 55-69 years in good health and CMV-seropositive.

This chain joins TRBV29-1 and TRBJ2-5, with TRBD1 identical over 12 bases. The CDR3 extends over 13 amino acids. The J segment lost 2 bases and the V segment lost 8 bases, leaving 3 bases of the junction unmatched. Germline CDR1 and CDR2: SQVTM and ANQGSEA. The CDR3 DNA is TGCAGCCAGGGACAGGGGGCTCAAGAGACCCAGTACTTC. Its protein is CSQGQGAQETQYF.

The chain recombines TRBV6-5 with TRBJ1-1; maybe TRBD1 (6 bases). In germline, CDR1 is MNHEY, CDR2 SVGAGI. This CDR3 spans 13 amino acids. The ends were cut back, 8 bases at V and 5 bases at J, with 15 bases in the middle. CDR3 in DNA: TGTGCCAGCTGCCGTGGGGGCGGAACTGAAGCTTTCTTT. This translates into CASCRGGGTEAFF.

This chain joins TRBV4-1 and TRBJ2-7; 11 bases are shared with TRBD1. Looked up from germline, CDR1 is MGHRA and CDR2 is YSYEKL. The CDR3 is 15 residues long. J gave up 7 bases and V 2 bases, and 7 bases lay outside the gene matches. As DNA, the CDR3 is TGCGCCAGCAGCCAACTGGACAGGGGGCCGGGGGAGCAGTACTTC. Encoded protein: CASSQLDRGPGEQYF.

The V call is TRBV6-6, the J call TRBJ1-1, with D tentatively TRBD1 (6 bases). Trimming took off 7 bases at V and 1 base at J, with 13 bases between the two ends. Germline-derived CDR1 and CDR2 are MNHNY and SVGAGI (reference sequence). The CDR3 totals 14 residues. The CDR3 loop is CASTWDTSNTEAFF. The CDR3 bases are TGTGCCAGCACGTGGGACACGTCGAACACTGAAGCTTTCTTT.

This chain joins TRBV7-8 and TRBJ2-1, with D tentatively TRBD1 (5 bases). The V gene's germline CDR1 is SGHVS and CDR2 FQNEAQ. Trimming shortened V by 2 bases and J by 8 bases, and 16 bases separated the two germline ends. This CDR3 is 15 amino acids long. CDR3 DNA: TGTGCCAGCAGCTTAATCCTCTCTTGGGGCTATGAGCAGTTCTTC. Encoded protein: CASSLILSWGYEQFF.

The chain couples TRBV6-5 to TRBJ2-5; TRBD2 might be the D (5 bases). Germline-derived CDR1 and CDR2 are MNHEY and SVGAGI. The V end was cut by 2 bases, the J end by 11 bases, with 21 bases between. This CDR3 has 15 residues. The CDR3 coding sequence is TGTGCCAGCAGTTACGGCAATCCGAGGGCGTCGGAGCAGTACTTC. This translates into CASSYGNPRASEQYF.

This clone was seen a few times. The chain carries TRBV28 and TRBJ1-2; D may be TRBD1 (5 bases). This CDR3 is 13 amino acids long. Germline CDR1 and CDR2: MDHEN and SYDVKM. V lost 3 bases and J 7 bases, leaving 12 bases between the germline ends. CDR3 bases: TGTGCCAGCAGTTTCGCACAGGCCCTTGGCTACACCTTC. Amino acid sequence: CASSFAQALGYTF.

CDR3 residues: CGSQSGETYPYEQYF. In DNA, the CDR3 is TGTGGCTCACAAAGTGGGGAGACTTACCCCTACGAGCAGTACTTC. The chain joins TRBV10-3 to TRBJ2-5, with D possibly TRBD2 on 5 matching bases. The DNA end is a closer match to TRBJ2-7, so the J assignment may be wrong. CDR1 is ENHRY and CDR2 is SYGVKD in the germline V gene. This CDR3 contains 15 residues.

The rearrangement uses TRBV18 and TRBJ2-6; no definite D call. Between the trimmed V and J ends, which lost 3 bases and 4 bases, there was a span of 10 bases. In germline, CDR1 is KGHSH, CDR2 LQKENI. The CDR3 spans 15 residues. The CDR3 sequence is CASSPAFSGANVLTF. DNA of the CDR3: TGTGCCAGCTCACCGGCTTTTTCGGGGGCCAACGTCCTGACTTTC.

About this clone itself: At one of its ends the junction is not consistent with the germline gene, which may arise from a read error. The same CDR3 is also encoded by other DNA sequences in this sample. The chain employs TRBV7-9 and TRBJ1-3, with 8 bases lining up with TRBD1. The CDR3 sequence is 15 residues long. Germline V gene sequence: CDR1 SEHNR, CDR2 FQNEAQ (reference sequence). The CDR3 DNA sequence: TGCGCCAGCAGCTTAATGCGGGACAGGGGAAACACCATATATTTT. Translated, it gives CASSLMRDRGNTIYF.

The genes are TRBV28 and TRBJ1-2; 7 nucleotides agree with TRBD1. V trimming: 2 bases; J trimming: 0 bases; junction bases outside the gene matches: 3. CDR1 is MDHEN, CDR2 SYDVKM, per germline. The length of the CDR3 is 15 residues. The CDR3 spells CASSLPTGSNYGYTF. CDR3 nucleotide sequence: TGTGCCAGCAGTTTACCGACAGGGTCTAACTATGGCTACACCTTC.

This clone was counted a single time. The chain couples TRBV28 to TRBJ2-7; 9 positions agree with TRBD2. Germline values: CDR1 MDHEN, CDR2 SYDVKM. V gave up 3 bases and J gave up 3 bases; unmatched junction bases: 6. This CDR3 is built from 15 residues. The CDR3 DNA reads as TGTGCCAGCAGTTTTCGGACTAGCGTAAACTACGAGCAGTACTTC. Protein sequence: CASSFRTSVNYEQYF.

The V call is TRBV5-4, the J call TRBJ2-1; weak D call: TRBD1 (6 bases). V lost 0 bases to trimming and J lost 9 bases, with 13 bases between them. This CDR3 contains 14 residues. The germline CDR1 and CDR2 sequences are SGHNT and YYREEE (reference sequence). The CDR3: CASSLDGGSGEQFF. DNA for the CDR3: TGTGCCAGCAGCTTGGATGGGGGCAGCGGTGAGCAGTTCTTC.

This rearrangement joins TRBV29-1 to TRBJ1-2; D uncertain. V lost 4 bases and J 2 bases, leaving 5 bases between the germline ends. CDR1 and CDR2 from the germline V gene are SQVTM and ANQGSEA. The CDR3 has 11 amino acids. The CDR3 here is CSVVLNYGYTF. The CDR3 nucleotides read TGCAGCGTTGTCCTAAACTATGGCTACACCTTC.

This clone appeared once. The J gene is TRBJ2-1, the V gene TRBV18; 12 bases are shared with TRBD2. Germline CDR1 reads KGHSH; CDR2 reads LQKENI. V shed 1 base and J 3 bases; nucleotides not matched to a gene: 7. This CDR3 has 18 amino acids. CDR3 loop: CASSPRSSGRAYYNEQFF. The CDR3 DNA follows: TGTGCCAGCTCACCACGTTCTAGCGGGAGGGCCTACTACAATGAGCAGTTCTTC.

This chain uses TRBV7-9 with TRBJ2-3; 11 bases line up with TRBD1. Losses at the gene ends were 1 base for V and 5 bases for J; bases not matched to a gene: 5. The CDR3 length is 16 residues. CDR1 is SEHNR and CDR2 is FQNEAQ in the germline V gene (reference sequence). The CDR3, as DNA: TGTGCCAGCAGCTTAGGGGACAGGGGGATAGTAGATACGCAGTATTTT. Encoded protein: CASSLGDRGIVDTQYF.

The chain recombines TRBV6-5 with TRBJ2-7; tentatively, D is TRBD1 (6 bases). Germline lookup yields CDR1 MNHEY and CDR2 SVGAGI. The CDR3 runs 13 residues. V dropped 7 bases and J dropped 2 bases, with 12 bases sitting between them. The CDR3 loop is CASNPGVPYEQYF. The CDR3 nucleotides read TGTGCCAGCAATCCAGGGGTCCCCTACGAGCAGTACTTC.

This chain's CDR3 is CASSTGGISNQPQHF. Here the CDR3 DNA reads TGTGCCAGCAGCACAGGGGGCATAAGCAATCAGCCCCAGCATTTT. The chain has TRBV6-6 and TRBJ1-5; TRBD1 matches at 9 bases. The CDR3 length is 15 residues. Trimming cost V 6 bases and J 1 base; bases outside gene matches: 4. Germline V lookup: CDR1 MNHNY, CDR2 SVGAGI (reference sequence).

The chain uses TRBV15 and TRBJ1-1; D is possibly TRBD1 (5 bases). CDR1 is LNHNV and CDR2 is YYDKDF in the germline V gene (reference sequence). V shed 0 bases and J shed 2 bases, with 10 bases lying between them. The CDR3 sequence is 15 residues long. Here the CDR3 reads CATSRDRAENTEAFF. CDR3 DNA sequence: TGTGCCACCAGCAGAGACAGGGCGGAAAACACTGAAGCTTTCTTT.